The source of this T cell receptor (beta chain) is a study of T-cell reconstitution after alpha-beta-depleted transplantation in children. Study-level findings and limits: Newly made T cells mostly supplied T-cell counts and diversity one year after transplant. Two months or so post-transplant, alpha-beta T cells reportedly derived from several hundred expanded graft clones.

As to this clonotype: Antigen specificity is unknown.

In germline, CDR1 is SEHNR, CDR2 FQNEAQ (reference sequence). The CDR3 totals 15 residues. V was pared by 1 base and J by 6 bases, with 3 bases of the junction left unmatched. The library targeted TCRbeta and was prepared with unique molecular identifiers. TCRdb itself ran the PCR reads through MiXCR, one entry per CDR3 protein. The sample holds fewer than 500,000 distinct CDR3 sequences, about 40% seen once. The sequences come from PBMCs, collected before TCRalphabeta/CD19-depleted stem cell transplant. The rearrangement joins TRBV7-9 to TRBJ2-1; TRBD1 matches 10 bases. The sequence came from a girl aged 2-15 years with aplastic anemia, due to receive a stem cell transplant. The CDR3 DNA sequence: TGTGCCAGCAGCTTAGGGGACAGGGGACGCAATGAGCAGTTCTTC. Residues: CASSLGDRGRNEQFF.